This T cell receptor (beta chain) is drawn from a study of robustness of blood B and T cell sequencing listed by TCRdb under 2018. A note on the overall study: The study aimed to determine how much peripheral blood is needed to reliably characterize an individual's TCRbeta and IgG repertoires. In each of the approximately 9 independently drawn blood samples, both the TCRbeta and the IgG repertoires were quantified. As technical replicates, two replicate TCRbeta cDNA libraries were prepared from one shared RNA pool derived from a single 10 ml draw. Study-wide findings and limitations: Pooling tubes did not make the overlap of rare TCRbeta clonotypes any better, which implies that much larger blood volumes would be needed to capture those rare clonotypes. A full plateau was not reached by TCRbeta rarefaction curves, suggesting under-sequencing or many low-abundance clonotypes. Evidence of cross-contamination, likely from batch processing, showed up in one pair of TCRbeta libraries, so the UMI-sequence pairs shared by that pair of libraries were removed. Every single 10 ml sample contained the 1,000 most abundant TCRbeta clonotypes from the pooled draws. Immediate fractionation was required for EDTA tubes, so the use of EDTA tubes in multi-site collections was limited. Between the technical replicate libraries, 90% to 95% of the top 10,000 TCRbeta clonotypes in one library were also present in the other library. Combining 3 or 4 tubes (roughly 28-45 ml blood) brought coverage of the top 10,000 TCRbeta clonotypes close to saturation.

Library preparation employed PCR. The run used an Illumina MiSeq. cDNA was synthesized with SMARTScribe reverse transcriptase and a 5' template-switch oligo that added a universal priming site. Each cDNA molecule was tagged by a 12-nucleotide random unique molecular identifier (UMI) carried on the template-switch oligo. During reverse transcription, chain-specific reverse primers targeted TCRbeta transcripts. Residual template-switch adapters were removed by uracil DNA glycosylase treatment, and cDNA was purified using a Qiagen MinElute kit. The first PCR used KAPA HiFi HotStart ReadyMix for 23 cycles, split across four 50 ul reactions with step-out primers. Products of the first-round PCR were gel-purified before additional amplification. Illumina Nextera adapters were attached in a second approximately 8-cycle PCR, after which libraries were purified and pooled. The UMI barcode for each TCRbeta molecule was captured by a 50-nucleotide 5' read. In the original analysis: Reads were grouped by UMI into consensus reads using the MIGEC toolkit. PEAR was used to merge forward and reverse consensus reads into final reads. Identical UMI-sequence pairs shared across libraries were treated as cross-sample contamination and removed by a custom decontamination script. V(D)J assignment and CDR3 extraction were performed with MIGMAP, a wrapper around IgBLAST. A TCR clonotype was defined as sharing the same V gene, J gene and CDR3 amino acid sequence, and CDR1 and CDR2 were not sequenced. TCRdb handled the public reads itself, with Q25 trimming in fastp and clone calling in MiXCR, and kept productive beta chains. Rows are combined by CDR3 protein, so each entry shows the most common genes and DNA. These V and J calls rely on TCRdb rather than the paper's analysis. This sample is represented by over a thousand distinct CDR3 sequences; 67% of them were singletons. The ten most abundant clones make up about a third of the sample.

mRNA, which captures expressed receptors, was used instead of genomic DNA for quantification of TCRbeta repertoires. Buffy coat leukocytes were collected into Trizol, and RNA was extracted with the Direct-zol RNA MiniPrep Plus kit without cell sorting. EDTA blood tubes were spun right away at 4 degrees C to separate plasma, buffy coat and red blood cells. The sample holds one count of this clonotype. Its antigen is still unknown. No much larger clone exists at a distance of one base, and base qualities are not known. The receptor was isolated from a human donor in good health. The specimen was peripheral blood.

The CDR3 here reads CASSTGVEGNTIYF. The sequenced DNA is TGTGCCAGCAGTACTGGGGTGGAGGGAAACACCATATATTTT. The rearrangement joined TRBV6-1 to TRBJ1-3; the D segment cannot be called with confidence. The CDR3 numbers 14 residues from cysteine through phenylalanine. Only the CDR3 region is kept as DNA, spanning 42 bases read in frame from base 1. According to the germline V gene, CDR1 reads MNHNS and CDR2 reads SASEGT. Deletion took 5 bases off V and 4 bases off J, with a span of 12 bases between the germline ends.